Described below is a single TCR beta chain sequence and its context. Its antigen is not known. Samples came from axillary lymph nodes draining the breast cancer. This sample stems from a study of breast tumors, draining lymph nodes, adjacent tissues. TCRdb recomputed calls from the multiplex PCR reads with MiXCR, one row per CDR3 protein. The table records about 180,000 distinct CDR3 sequences, about 30% of them present only once. Study-level findings and limits: Most tumor T cells seemingly derive from lymph node, then expand in tumor. Compared with basal-like, luminal-like tumors shared significantly more repertoire with nontumor tissue. Tumor TCR diversity was below lymph nodes but above nontumor tissue.

CDR1 SGHTA and CDR2 FQGTGA come from the germline V gene. J gave up 6 bases and V 3 bases, and 4 bases lay outside the gene matches. The CDR3 is made up of 13 amino acids. The sequence was collected from a female donor with breast cancer. Some clones in this sample may be carry-over from other donors' samples. Sequencing used axillary lymph node tissue. The J gene is TRBJ2-7, the V gene TRBV7-3, with 8 nucleotides matching TRBD2. CDR3: CASSFGGGCEQYF. The DNA of the CDR3 is TGTGCCAGCAGCTTCGGGGGGGGGTGCGAGCAGTACTTC. Together with reference TRBV7-3 and TRBJ2-7, the CDR3 gives the full variable domain: GAGVSQTPSNKVTEKGKYVELRCDPISGHTALYWYRQSLGQGPEFLIYFQGTGAADDSGLPNDRFFAVRPEGSVSTLKIQRTERGDSAVYLCASSFGGGCEQYFGPGTRLTVT.